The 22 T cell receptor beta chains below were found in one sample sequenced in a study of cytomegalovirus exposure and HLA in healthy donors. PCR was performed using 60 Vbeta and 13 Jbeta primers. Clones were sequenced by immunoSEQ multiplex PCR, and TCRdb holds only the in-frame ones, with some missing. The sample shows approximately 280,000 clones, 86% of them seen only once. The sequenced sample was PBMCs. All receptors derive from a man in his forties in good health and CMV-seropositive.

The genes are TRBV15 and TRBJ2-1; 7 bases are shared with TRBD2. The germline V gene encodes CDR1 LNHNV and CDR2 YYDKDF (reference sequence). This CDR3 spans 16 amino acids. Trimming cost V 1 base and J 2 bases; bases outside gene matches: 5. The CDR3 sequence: CATSRVAGSTYNEQFF. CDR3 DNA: TGTGCCACCAGCAGAGTAGCGGGTTCCACCTACAATGAGCAGTTCTTC. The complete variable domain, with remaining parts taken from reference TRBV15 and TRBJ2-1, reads DAMVIQNPRYQVTQFGKPVTLSCSQTLNHNVMYWYQQKSSQAPKLLFHYYDKDFNNEADTPDNFQSRRPNTSFCFLDIRSPGLGDTAMYLCATSRVAGSTYNEQFFGPGTRLTVL.

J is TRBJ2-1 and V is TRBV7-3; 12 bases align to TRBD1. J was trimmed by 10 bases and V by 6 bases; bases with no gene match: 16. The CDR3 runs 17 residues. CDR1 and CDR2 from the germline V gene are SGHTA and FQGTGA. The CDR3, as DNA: TGTGCCAGCAGGTTACTACCGGGACAGGGGGCGCTTGGGGAGCAGTTCTTC. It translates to CASRLLPGQGALGEQFF.

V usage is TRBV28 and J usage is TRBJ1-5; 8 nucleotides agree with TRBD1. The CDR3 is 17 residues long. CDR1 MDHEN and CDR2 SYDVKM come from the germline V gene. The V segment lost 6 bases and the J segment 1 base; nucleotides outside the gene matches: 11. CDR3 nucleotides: TGTGCCAGCAGCCATGACTCCAGGGGGCGAAGCAATCAGCCCCAGCATTTT. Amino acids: CASSHDSRGRSNQPQHF.

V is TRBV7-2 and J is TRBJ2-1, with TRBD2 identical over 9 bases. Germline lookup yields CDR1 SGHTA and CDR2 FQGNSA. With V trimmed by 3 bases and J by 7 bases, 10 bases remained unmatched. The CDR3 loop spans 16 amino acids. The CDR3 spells CASSFRWIAGVNEQFF. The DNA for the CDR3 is TGTGCCAGCAGCTTCCGTTGGATAGCGGGAGTGAATGAGCAGTTCTTC. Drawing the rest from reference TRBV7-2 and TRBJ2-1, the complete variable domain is GAGVSQSPSNKVTEKGKDVELRCDPISGHTALYWYRQSLGQGLEFLIYFQGNSAPDKSGLPSDRFSAERTGGSVSTLTIQRTQQEDSAVYLCASSFRWIAGVNEQFFGPGTRLTVL.

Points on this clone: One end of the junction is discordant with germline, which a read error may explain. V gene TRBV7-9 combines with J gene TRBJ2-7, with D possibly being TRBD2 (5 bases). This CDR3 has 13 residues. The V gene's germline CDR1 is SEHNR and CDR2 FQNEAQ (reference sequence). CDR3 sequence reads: CSSSLTRDYEQYF. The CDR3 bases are TGTTCCAGCAGCTTAACCCGGGACTACGAGCAGTACTTC.

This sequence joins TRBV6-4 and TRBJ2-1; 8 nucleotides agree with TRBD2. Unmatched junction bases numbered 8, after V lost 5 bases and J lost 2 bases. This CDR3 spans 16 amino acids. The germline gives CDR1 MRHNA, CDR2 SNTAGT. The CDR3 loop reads CASSFRAGVAYNEQFF. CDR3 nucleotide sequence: TGTGCCAGCAGTTTTCGAGCGGGAGTGGCCTACAATGAGCAGTTCTTC.

The CDR3 protein is CASRYGGSGNTIYF. The CDR3 bases are TGTGCCAGTAGATACGGGGGCTCTGGAAACACCATATATTTT. This sequence joins TRBV19 and TRBJ1-3, with a tentative D call TRBD1 (5 bases). Germline CDR1 is LNHDA and CDR2 is SQIVND (reference sequence). With 6 bases removed from V and 0 bases from J, the gap between germline ends came to 9 bases. The CDR3 runs 14 residues. Using reference TRBV19 and TRBJ1-3 for the parts outside the CDR3, the full variable domain is DGGITQSPKYLFRKEGQNVTLSCEQNLNHDAMYWYRQDPGQGLRLIYYSQIVNDFQKGDIAEGYSVSREKKESFPLTVTSAQKNPTAFYLCASRYGGSGNTIYFGEGSWLTVV.

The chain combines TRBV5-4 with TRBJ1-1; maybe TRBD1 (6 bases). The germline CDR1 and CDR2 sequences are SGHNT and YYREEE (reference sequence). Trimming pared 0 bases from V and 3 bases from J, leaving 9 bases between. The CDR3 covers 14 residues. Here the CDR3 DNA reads TGTGCCAGCAGCTTGGACAGGGTTGACACTGAAGCTTTCTTT. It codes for CASSLDRVDTEAFF.

This CDR3 reads CASSEGPGAYEQYF. CDR3 in DNA: TGTGCCAGCAGTGAAGGACCGGGAGCCTACGAGCAGTACTTC. The chain joins TRBV6-1 to TRBJ2-5; tentatively, D is TRBD2 (6 bases). TRBJ2-7 explains the end of the DNA better; the J call may be wrong. There are 14 residues in the CDR3. The V gene's germline CDR1 is MNHNS and CDR2 SASEGT.

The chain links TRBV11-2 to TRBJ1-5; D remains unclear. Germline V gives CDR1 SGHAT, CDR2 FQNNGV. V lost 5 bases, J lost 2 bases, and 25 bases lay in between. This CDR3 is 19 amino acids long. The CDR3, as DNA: TGTGCCAGCAGCGAGGAGACCTCAGAGGAGTTTGTTGGCAATCAGCCCCAGCATTTT. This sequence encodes CASSEETSEEFVGNQPQHF.

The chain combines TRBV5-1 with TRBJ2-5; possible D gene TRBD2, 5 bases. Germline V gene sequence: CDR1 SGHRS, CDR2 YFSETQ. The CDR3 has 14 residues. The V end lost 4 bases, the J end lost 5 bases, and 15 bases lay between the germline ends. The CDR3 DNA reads TGCGCCAGCAGCGCGCTACCCGGGGAGGAGACCCAGTACTTC. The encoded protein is CASSALPGEETQYF. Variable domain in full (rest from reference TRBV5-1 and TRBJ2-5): KAGVTQTPRYLIKTRGQQVTLSCSPISGHRSVSWYQQTPGQGLQFLFEYFSETQRNKGNFPGRFSGRQFSNSRSEMNVSTLELGDSALYLCASSALPGEETQYFGPGTRLLVL.

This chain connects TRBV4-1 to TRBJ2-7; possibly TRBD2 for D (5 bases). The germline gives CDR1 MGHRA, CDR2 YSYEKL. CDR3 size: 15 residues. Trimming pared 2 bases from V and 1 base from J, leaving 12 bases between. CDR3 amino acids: CASSQPGVGSYEQYF. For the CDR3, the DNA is TGCGCCAGCAGCCAACCCGGGGTTGGGTCCTACGAGCAGTACTTC.

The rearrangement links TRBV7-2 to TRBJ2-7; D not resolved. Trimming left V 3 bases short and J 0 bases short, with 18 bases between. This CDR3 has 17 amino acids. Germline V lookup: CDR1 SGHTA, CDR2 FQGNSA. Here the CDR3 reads CASSLETRRPYSYEQYF. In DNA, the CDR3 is TGTGCCAGCAGCTTGGAAACGAGGCGTCCCTACTCCTACGAGCAGTACTTC.

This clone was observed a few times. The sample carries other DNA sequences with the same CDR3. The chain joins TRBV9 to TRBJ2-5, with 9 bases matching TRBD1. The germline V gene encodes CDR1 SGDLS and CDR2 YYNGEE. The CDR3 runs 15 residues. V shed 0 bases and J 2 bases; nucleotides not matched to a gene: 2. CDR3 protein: CASSVGQGVQETQYF. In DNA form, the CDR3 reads TGTGCCAGCAGCGTAGGACAGGGGGTACAAGAGACCCAGTACTTC. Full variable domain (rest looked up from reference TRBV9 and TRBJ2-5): DSGVTQTPKHLITATGQRVTLRCSPRSGDLSVYWYQQSLDQGLQFLIQYYNGEERAKGNILERFSAQQFPDLHSELNLSSLELGDSALYFCASSVGQGVQETQYFGPGTRLLVL.

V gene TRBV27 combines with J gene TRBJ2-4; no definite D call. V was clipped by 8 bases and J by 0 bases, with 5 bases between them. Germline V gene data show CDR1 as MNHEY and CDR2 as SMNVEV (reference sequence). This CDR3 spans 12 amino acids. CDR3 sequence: CASPVAKNIQYF. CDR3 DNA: TGTGCCAGCCCGGTAGCCAAAAACATTCAGTACTTC.

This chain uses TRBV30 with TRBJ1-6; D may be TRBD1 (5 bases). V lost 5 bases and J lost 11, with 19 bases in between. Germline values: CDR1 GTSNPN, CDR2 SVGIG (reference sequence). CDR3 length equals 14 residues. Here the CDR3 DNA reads TGTGCCTGGGGCCTGGGACGGGCGGGGGCACCCCTCCACTTT. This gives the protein CAWGLGRAGAPLHF.

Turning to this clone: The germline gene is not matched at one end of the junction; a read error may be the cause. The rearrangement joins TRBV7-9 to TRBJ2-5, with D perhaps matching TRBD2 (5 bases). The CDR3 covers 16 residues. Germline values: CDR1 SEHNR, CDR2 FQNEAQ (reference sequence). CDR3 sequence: CSSSLPWASSGETQYF. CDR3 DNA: TGTTCCAGCAGCTTACCCTGGGCCTCTTCGGGGGAGACCCAGTACTTC.

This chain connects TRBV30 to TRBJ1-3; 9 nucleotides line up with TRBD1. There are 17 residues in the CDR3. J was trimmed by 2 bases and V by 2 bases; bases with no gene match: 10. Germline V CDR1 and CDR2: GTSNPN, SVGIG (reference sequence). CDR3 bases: TGTGCCTGGAGTTGGACAGGGGCGAGCCCCACTGGAAACACCATATATTTT. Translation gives CAWSWTGASPTGNTIYF.

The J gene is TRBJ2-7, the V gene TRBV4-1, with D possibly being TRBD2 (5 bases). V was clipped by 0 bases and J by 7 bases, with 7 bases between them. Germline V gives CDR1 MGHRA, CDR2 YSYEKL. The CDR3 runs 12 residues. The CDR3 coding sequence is TGCGCCAGCAGCCAAGATCGGGGTGAGCAGTACTTC. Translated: CASSQDRGEQYF.

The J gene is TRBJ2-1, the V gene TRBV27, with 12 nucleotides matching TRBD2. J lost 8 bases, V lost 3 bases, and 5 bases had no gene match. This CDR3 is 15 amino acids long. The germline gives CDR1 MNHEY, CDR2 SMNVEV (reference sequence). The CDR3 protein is CASSLLAGGIDEQFF. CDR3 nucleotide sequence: TGTGCCAGCAGTTTGCTAGCGGGAGGGATCGATGAGCAGTTCTTC.

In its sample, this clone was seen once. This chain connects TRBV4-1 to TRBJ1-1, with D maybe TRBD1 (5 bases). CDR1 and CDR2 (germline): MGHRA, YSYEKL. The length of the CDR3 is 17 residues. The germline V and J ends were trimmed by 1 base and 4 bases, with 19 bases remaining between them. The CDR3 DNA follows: TGCGCCAGCAGCCAAGTTGGAGGGGTGGGGTTGGGCACTGAAGCTTTCTTT. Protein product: CASSQVGGVGLGTEAFF.

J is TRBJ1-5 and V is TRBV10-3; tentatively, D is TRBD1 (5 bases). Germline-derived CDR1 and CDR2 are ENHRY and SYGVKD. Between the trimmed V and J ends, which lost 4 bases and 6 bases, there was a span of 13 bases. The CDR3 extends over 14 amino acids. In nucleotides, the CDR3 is TGTGCCATCAGTGCTACAGGAGGGAGTCAGCCCCAGCATTTT. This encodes CAISATGGSQPQHF.